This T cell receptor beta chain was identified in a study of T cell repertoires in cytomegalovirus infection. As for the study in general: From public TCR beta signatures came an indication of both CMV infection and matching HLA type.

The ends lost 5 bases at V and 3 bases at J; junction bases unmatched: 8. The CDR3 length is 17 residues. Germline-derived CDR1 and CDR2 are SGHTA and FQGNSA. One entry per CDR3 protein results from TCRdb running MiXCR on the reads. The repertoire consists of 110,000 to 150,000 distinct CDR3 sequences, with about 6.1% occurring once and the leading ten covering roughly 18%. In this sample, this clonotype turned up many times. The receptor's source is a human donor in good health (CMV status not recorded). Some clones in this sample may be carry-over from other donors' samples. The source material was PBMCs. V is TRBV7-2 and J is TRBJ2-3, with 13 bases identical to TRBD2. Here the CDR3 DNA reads TGTGCCAGCAGCACTAGCGGGGGGGGCCGGCCAACAGATACGCAGTATTTT. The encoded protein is CASSTSGGGRPTDTQYF.